This TCR beta chain was found in a study of blood T cell repertoires in COVID-19 (dated by TCRdb to 2020 to 2022). Notes on the research overall: Samples from collaborators originated in the United States, Italy and Spain and spanned both the acute and convalescent phases of COVID-19. The prospective study material was composed of cDNA or gDNA derived from T cells, B-cell-depleted T cells, or PBMCs. The dataset comprised deeply sampled blood TCRbeta repertoires from subjects exposed to, actively infected with, or recovered from COVID-19. The repertoires were made available in a free public database intended to serve as a resource for research on the immune response to SARS-CoV-2. Samples were obtained from the ongoing ImmuneRACE study (first 160 participants) and from some 1,300 subjects provided by 6 global collaborators. Sample metadata almost always included a de-identified subject ID, COVID-19 status, age in years and sex. HLA class I and class II types, where available, came from metadata supplied by the sample provider rather than from assay-based typing.

This clone was observed once. The antigen it binds to is not known. No qualities accompany the bases; no much larger clone lies one base away. The full study reports these points: The quantity of clinical and demographic metadata differed by source and by participant and was supplied without curation.

V is cut back by 5 bases and J by 3 bases, with 7 bases in the junction unmatched. The CDR3 starts with the cysteine, ends with the valine, and has 15 residues. Solely the CDR3 DNA is kept, with 45 bases framed from the first base. CDR1 SGHAT and CDR2 FQNNGV were looked up in the germline V gene. Each collaborating institution followed its own protocols to collect whole blood in K2EDTA tubes. Collaborator samples were shipped for TCRbeta analysis as frozen whole blood, isolated PBMCs, or DNA extracted from either sample type. TCRbeta CDR3 regions were amplified from genomic DNA using the immunoSEQ Assay, a bias-controlled multiplex PCR. The study's processing was this. The number of nucleated cells in each sample was estimated from the amplification of reference gene primers within the assay. To quantify the absolute abundance of each unique TCRbeta CDR3 rearrangement, sequence reads were collapsed and filtered. For each sample, productive Simpson clonality was calculated by taking the square root of Simpson's diversity index across productive rearrangements. As stored in TCRdb, this immuneACCESS dataset retains in-frame rearrangements with V and J assigned. A fraction of the clones does not appear; measured against another copy, unresolved V genes explain less than half of the discrepancy, and the remainder lacks a known reason. The DNA was the basis for D and trimming; V, J and clone size are from that table. In all, the sample holds 120,000 to 150,000 clones, and about 74% of those were seen once. The top ten clonotypes cover approximately 17% of the sample.

The clonotype originates from a man aged 45-65 years with acute or convalescent COVID-19. In this chain, TRBV11-2 is recombined with TRBJ2-7, and TRBD2 aligns with 10 junction nucleotides. Sequenced input: peripheral blood. The CDR3 loop reads CASSPRRLAGYEQYV. The sequenced DNA: TGTGCCAGCAGCCCTCGAAGACTAGCGGGCTACGAGCAGTACGTC.